These T cell receptor beta chains were read from a single sample in a study of naive CD8 T cells in extremely preterm neonates. Only in-frame clones appear in the TCRdb table, and some are missing; sequencing was by immunoSEQ multiplex PCR. In the table there are thousands of clones, less than 98% of which are singletons. The sequenced material came from naive CD8+ T cells from cord blood. The origin of the receptors is a newborn in good health. Each CDR3 is given with its conserved first and last residue. D genes are given only for firm matches. Clone size is shown for a subset of rows, as once, few, many or a class of expanded clone.

>TRBV19|TRBD2|TRBJ2-7|once
CASSIETSGSEQYF
TGTGCCAGTAGTATCGAAACTAGCGGGAGCGAGCAGTACTTC
>TRBV6-5|-|TRBJ1-5|-
CATALYSNQPQHF
TGTGCCACCGCGCTCTATAGCAATCAGCCCCAGCATTTT
>TRBV7-2|-|TRBJ2-3|few
CASSLGGATDTQYF
TGTGCCAGCAGCTTGGGGGGGGCCACAGATACGCAGTATTTT
>TRBV25-1|-|TRBJ2-1|-
CASSVGTSYNEQFF
TGTGCCAGCAGTGTCGGGACTTCCTACAATGAGCAGTTCTTC
>TRBV15|-|TRBJ1-4|-
CATSRVSSGREKLFF
TGTGCCACCAGCAGAGTCTCCTCGGGGAGGGAAAAACTGTTTTTT
>TRBV27|TRBD1|TRBJ2-7|-
CASRSLRIGQAGPYEQYF
TGTGCCAGCAGGAGCCTCCGTATAGGACAGGCGGGCCCCTACGAGCAGTACTTC
>TRBV4-3|TRBD1|TRBJ1-5|-
CASSQGTGAQHF
TGCGCCAGCAGCCAGGGGACAGGGGCCCAGCATTTT
>TRBV19|TRBD1|TRBJ1-1|once
CASSPTGGTEAFF
TGTGCCAGTAGTCCCACAGGGGGCACTGAAGCTTTCTTT
>TRBV4-1|TRBD2|TRBJ2-1|-
CASSHTGGAENEQFF
TGCGCCAGCAGCCATACGGGGGGGGCGGAGAATGAGCAGTTCTTC
>TRBV19|-|TRBJ2-2|-
CASSERSGTGELFF
TGTGCCAGTAGTGAGAGGAGCGGCACCGGGGAGCTGTTTTTT
>TRBV14|-|TRBJ2-7|-
CASSHAAYEQYF
TGTGCCAGCAGCCACGCAGCCTACGAGCAGTACTTC
>TRBV9|TRBD1|TRBJ1-1|-
CATGQGAGTEAFF
TGTGCCACAGGACAGGGGGCTGGAACTGAAGCTTTCTTT
>TRBV4-3|TRBD1|TRBJ1-1|-
CASSQSRQGGTEAFF
TGCGCCAGCAGCCAATCCAGACAGGGCGGCACTGAAGCTTTCTTT
>TRBV11-2|TRBD1|TRBJ2-7|-
CASSLVARGREQYF
TGTGCCAGCAGCTTAGTGGCCAGGGGGCGCGAGCAGTACTTC
>TRBV27|-|TRBJ2-5|-
CASSLSLRDWQETQYF
TGTGCCAGCAGTTTATCGCTCAGGGATTGGCAAGAGACCCAGTACTTC
>TRBV5-6|-|TRBJ2-7|-
CASSSSWGPRYEQYF
TGTGCCAGCAGCTCTTCCTGGGGGCCACGCTACGAGCAGTACTTC